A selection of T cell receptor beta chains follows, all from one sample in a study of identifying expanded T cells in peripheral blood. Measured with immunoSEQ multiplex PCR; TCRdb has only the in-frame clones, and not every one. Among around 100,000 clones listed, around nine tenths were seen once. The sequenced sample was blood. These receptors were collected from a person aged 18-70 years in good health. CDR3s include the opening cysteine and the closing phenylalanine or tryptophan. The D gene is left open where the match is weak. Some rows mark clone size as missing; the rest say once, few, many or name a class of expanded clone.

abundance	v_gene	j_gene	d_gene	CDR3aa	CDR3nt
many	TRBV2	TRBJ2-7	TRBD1	CASRGDREQYF	TGTGCCAGCAGGGGGGACAGGGAGCAGTACTTC
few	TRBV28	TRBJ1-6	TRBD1	CASSSTGLGISPLHF	TGTGCCAGCAGTTCGACAGGGTTAGGTATTTCACCCCTCCACTTT
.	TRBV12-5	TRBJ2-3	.	CASGLGQTPTDTQYF	TGTGCTAGTGGTTTGGGACAGACTCCCACAGATACGCAGTATTTT
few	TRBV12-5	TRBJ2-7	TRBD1	CASSRDRAYEQYF	TGTGCTAGCTCCCGGGACAGAGCCTACGAGCAGTACTTC
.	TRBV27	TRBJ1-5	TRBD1	CASSLSRGGNQPQHF	TGTGCCAGCAGTTTATCCAGGGGGGGCAATCAGCCCCAGCATTTT
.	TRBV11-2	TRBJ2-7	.	CASSLGVARWGPYEQYF	TGTGCCAGCAGCTTAGGGGTCGCGCGCTGGGGACCCTACGAGCAGTACTTC
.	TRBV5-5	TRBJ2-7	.	CASSLAPGSGRSYEQYF	TGTGCCAGCAGCTTGGCTCCCGGTTCGGGCAGAAGTTACGAGCAGTACTTC
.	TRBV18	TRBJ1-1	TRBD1	CASSRDRVFSGTAEAFF	TGTGCCAGCTCTCGGGACAGGGTTTTCAGCGGTACGGCTGAAGCTTTCTTT
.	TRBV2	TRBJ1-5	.	CASSVGRGGNQPQHF	TGTGCCAGCAGTGTGGGAAGGGGGGGGAATCAGCCCCAGCATTTT
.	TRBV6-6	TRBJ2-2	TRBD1	CASSADRDTGELFF	TGTGCCAGCAGTGCCGACAGGGACACCGGGGAGCTGTTTTTT
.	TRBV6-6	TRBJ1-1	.	CASTPLGGLNTEAFF	TGTGCCAGCACCCCTTTGGGAGGGTTGAACACTGAAGCTTTCTTT
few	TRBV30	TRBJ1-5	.	CAWAGSNQPQHF	TGTGCCTGGGCGGGGAGCAATCAGCCCCAGCATTTT
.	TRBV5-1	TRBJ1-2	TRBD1	CASSLAGTDGHGYTF	TGCGCCAGCAGCTTGGCCGGGACAGATGGTCATGGCTACACCTTC
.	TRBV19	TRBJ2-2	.	CASSSSGLDGELFF	TGTGCCAGTAGTTCCTCCGGACTTGACGGGGAGCTGTTTTTT
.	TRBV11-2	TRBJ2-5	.	CASSQGIETQYF	TGTGCCAGCAGCCAAGGCATAGAGACCCAGTACTTC
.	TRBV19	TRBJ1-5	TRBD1	CASRYDRGPAQPQHF	TGTGCCAGTAGGTACGACAGGGGGCCTGCTCAGCCCCAGCATTTT
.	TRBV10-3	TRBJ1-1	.	CAISEGQTKAFF	TGTGCCATCAGTGAAGGACAGACCAAAGCTTTCTTT
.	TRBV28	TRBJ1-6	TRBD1	CASRLQGSGSPLHF	TGTGCCAGCAGACTACAGGGGTCAGGCTCACCCCTCCACTTT
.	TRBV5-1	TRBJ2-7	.	CASSLDPVGEQYF	TGCGCCAGCAGCTTGGATCCTGTGGGTGAGCAGTACTTC
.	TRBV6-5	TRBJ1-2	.	CASSAKGNGYTF	TGTGCCAGCAGTGCAAAGGGGAATGGCTACACCTTC
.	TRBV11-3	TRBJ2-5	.	CASSPGRGPNRYQETQYF	TGTGCCAGCAGCCCCGGTCGGGGACCCAACCGGTACCAAGAGACCCAGTACTTC
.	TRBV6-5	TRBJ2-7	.	CASSVRSLYEQYF	TGTGCCAGCAGTGTCAGGAGCCTCTACGAGCAGTACTTC
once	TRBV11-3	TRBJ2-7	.	CASSPLTATTKYEQYF	TGTGCCAGCAGCCCACTCACCGCGACCACTAAGTACGAGCAGTACTTC
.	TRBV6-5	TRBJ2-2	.	CASSYFRETGELFF	TGTGCCAGCAGTTACTTCAGGGAGACCGGGGAGCTGTTTTTT
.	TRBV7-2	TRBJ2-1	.	CASSLLYWGDEQFF	TGTGCCAGCAGCTTATTGTATTGGGGGGATGAGCAGTTCTTC
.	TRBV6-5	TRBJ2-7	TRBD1	CASSLDRGRPYEQYF	TGTGCCAGCAGCCTTGACAGGGGGCGCCCCTACGAGCAGTACTTC
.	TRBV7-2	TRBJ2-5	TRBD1	CASNPAVDRAAQYF	TGTGCCAGCAACCCTGCCGTGGACAGGGCGGCCCAGTACTTC
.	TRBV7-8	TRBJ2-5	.	CASSFFQRKETQYF	TGTGCCAGCAGCTTTTTCCAGCGTAAAGAGACCCAGTACTTC
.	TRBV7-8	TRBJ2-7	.	CASSLGAAGPAYEQYF	TGTGCCAGCAGCTTAGGGGCGGCGGGACCGGCGTACGAGCAGTACTTC
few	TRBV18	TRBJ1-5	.	CASSPMRDNQPQHF	TGTGCCAGCTCACCAATGCGGGACAATCAGCCCCAGCATTTT
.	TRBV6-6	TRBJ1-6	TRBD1	CASSYRTGDNSPLHF	TGTGCCAGCAGTTACCGGACAGGGGATAATTCACCCCTCCACTTT
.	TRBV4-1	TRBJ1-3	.	CASSQPKLDGSFSGNTIYF	TGCGCCAGCAGCCAACCGAAACTGGACGGCAGCTTCTCTGGAAACACCATATATTTT
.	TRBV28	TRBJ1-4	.	CASSGHRGGEKLFF	TGTGCCAGCAGCGGACACCGGGGTGGGGAAAAACTGTTTTTT
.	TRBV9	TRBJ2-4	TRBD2	CASSPRLGGNKNIQYF	TGTGCCAGCAGCCCCCGCCTCGGGGGGAACAAAAACATTCAGTACTTC
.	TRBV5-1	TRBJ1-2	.	CASSWNREVGGYTF	TGCGCCAGCAGCTGGAACAGGGAGGTGGGTGGCTACACCTTC
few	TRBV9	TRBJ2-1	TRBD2	CASSVIAGGPHNEQFF	TGTGCCAGCAGCGTTATAGCGGGGGGGCCTCACAATGAGCAGTTCTTC
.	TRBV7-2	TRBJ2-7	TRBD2	CASSLGGRGLGGTYF	TGTGCCAGCAGCTTGGGGGGTAGGGGACTAGGGGGGACGTACTTC
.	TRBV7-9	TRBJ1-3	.	CASSLGLLTGRRSGNTIYF	TGTGCCAGCAGCTTGGGTCTCCTCACAGGGAGACGCTCTGGAAACACCATATATTTT
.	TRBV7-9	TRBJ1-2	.	CASSLGTANYGYTF	TGTGCCAGCAGCTTAGGGACAGCTAACTATGGCTACACCTTC
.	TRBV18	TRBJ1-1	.	CASSPSGMNTEAFF	TGTGCCAGCTCACCATCAGGGATGAACACTGAAGCTTTCTTT
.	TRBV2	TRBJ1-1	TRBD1	CASRGTAGAFF	TGTGCCAGCAGGGGGACAGCGGGAGCTTTCTTT